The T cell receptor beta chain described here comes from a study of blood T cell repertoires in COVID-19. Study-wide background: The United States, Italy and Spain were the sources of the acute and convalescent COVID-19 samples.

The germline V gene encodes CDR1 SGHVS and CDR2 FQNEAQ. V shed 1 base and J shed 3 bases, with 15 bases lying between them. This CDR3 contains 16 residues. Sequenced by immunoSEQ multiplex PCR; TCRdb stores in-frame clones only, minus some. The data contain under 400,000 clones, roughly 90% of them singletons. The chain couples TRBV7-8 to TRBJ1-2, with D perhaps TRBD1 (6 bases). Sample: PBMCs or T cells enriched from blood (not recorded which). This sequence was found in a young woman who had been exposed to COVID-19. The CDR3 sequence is CASSLEGGGIDYGYTF. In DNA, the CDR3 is TGTGCCAGCAGCTTAGAGGGAGGGGGGATAGACTATGGCTACACCTTC.